This TCR beta chain was recovered during a study of metastatic and nonmetastatic thyroid tumors. No patient received treatment before thyroid surgery. V was trimmed by 1 base and J by 9 bases, leaving 15 bases between them. The germline V gene encodes CDR1 SGHVS and CDR2 FQNEAQ. This CDR3 has 15 amino acids. This clone was counted ten times or more. Through MiXCR, TCRdb re-clonotyped the PCR reads. Among around 38,000 clones, 25% to 35% were seen once, and the ten largest hold over 8%. Specimen: blood. V usage is TRBV7-8 and J usage is TRBJ2-2, with no clear D. The clonotype was recovered from a male donor with papillary thyroid cancer or a benign thyroid nodule (not recorded which). Some clones in this sample may be carry-over from other donors' samples. CDR3 protein: CASSLVFQGPWELFF. DNA for the CDR3: TGTGCCAGCAGCTTAGTTTTTCAAGGGCCCTGGGAGCTGTTTTTT.